This TCR beta chain was documented in a study of cytomegalovirus exposure and HLA in healthy donors (dated by TCRdb to 2017 to 2019). Turning to the overall study: According to a later analysis, the 120 validation repertoires were produced on the same platform as the roughly 600 repertoires of the first cohort. To predict cytomegalovirus infection status, the study brought together high-throughput TCR immunosequencing, statistical association of individual TCRs with disease status, and machine learning. The aim of the study was to test whether cataloging public T cell receptors could identify signatures of past pathogen exposure. A separate validation cohort of 90 to 150 different subjects was used in addition to the approximately 670-subject first cohort.

Of note for this clone: This clone's antigen is unknown. Base qualities are missing; no much larger clone stands one base away.

Libraries came from the immunoSEQ multiplex PCR assay. The study's processing was this. To diagnose cytomegalovirus status from the catalog of TCR beta chain sequences, a statistical classification framework was built. What TCRdb holds here is the immuneACCESS table cut down to in-frame rearrangements. Part of the clones is not present; checked against another copy, under half of the missing clones reflect an unresolved V gene, and the others are unexplained. V and J calls and clone size are those listed in that table; D and trimming were worked out from the DNA. Here the sample has more than 65,000 clones; about 92% occur a single time. The ten largest clones represent over 0.65% of the sample. The donors were included in the validation cohort of some 110 subjects, a group kept apart from the roughly 690-subject first cohort. General study outcomes and caveats: Across donors, most TCR sequences were observed very rarely, whereas some public TCRs were present in many individuals. The study gave a list of 150 to 200 TCR beta chains associated with cytomegalovirus. In vitro tests confirmed that three of the cytomegalovirus-associated TCR beta chains recognize cytomegalovirus antigens. The validation cohort had no HLA typing available for a later analysis, so co-occurrence within that cohort was assessed over all 120 or so repertoires. The authors suggested that the approach could potentially be generalized to other disease states and immunological phenotypes. In both the original and validation cohorts, the classifier was reported to diagnose cytomegalovirus status with high specificity and sensitivity. Of the cluster scores, approximately 95% were above 0 in a later analysis, which found that TCRs clustered in the first cohort also tended to co-occur in the roughly 130 validation repertoires.

The trim is 2 bases for V and 6 bases for J, with a gap of 8 bases between the germline ends. Spanning cysteine to phenylalanine, the CDR3 consists of 11 amino acids. Of all the DNA, just the CDR3 is kept, 33 bases in frame from base 1. CDR1 and CDR2, looked up from the germline V gene (reference sequence), are DFQATT and SNEGSKA. This chain is built from TRBV20-1 and TRBJ2-7, and the D gene may be TRBD2, 5 bases matching. The TCR sequence derives from a man younger than 35 in good health and CMV-seronegative. The sequencing sample was made of PBMCs. The nucleotide sequence reads as follows: TGCAGTGCTAGATCTAGCATCGAGCAGTACTTC. Translation gives CSARSSIEQYF.